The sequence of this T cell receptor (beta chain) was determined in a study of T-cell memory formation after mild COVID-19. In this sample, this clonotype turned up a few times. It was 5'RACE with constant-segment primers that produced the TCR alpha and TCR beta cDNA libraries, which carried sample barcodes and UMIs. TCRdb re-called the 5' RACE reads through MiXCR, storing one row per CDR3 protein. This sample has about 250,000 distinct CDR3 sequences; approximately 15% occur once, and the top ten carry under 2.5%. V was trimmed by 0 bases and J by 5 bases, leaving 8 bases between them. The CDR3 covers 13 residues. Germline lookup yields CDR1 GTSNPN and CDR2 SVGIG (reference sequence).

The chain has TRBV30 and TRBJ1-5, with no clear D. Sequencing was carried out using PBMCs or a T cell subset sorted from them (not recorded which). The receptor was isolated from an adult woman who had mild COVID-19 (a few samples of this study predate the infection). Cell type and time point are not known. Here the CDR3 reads CAWSVLGDQPQHF. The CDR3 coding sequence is TGTGCCTGGAGTGTACTAGGAGATCAGCCCCAGCATTTT.